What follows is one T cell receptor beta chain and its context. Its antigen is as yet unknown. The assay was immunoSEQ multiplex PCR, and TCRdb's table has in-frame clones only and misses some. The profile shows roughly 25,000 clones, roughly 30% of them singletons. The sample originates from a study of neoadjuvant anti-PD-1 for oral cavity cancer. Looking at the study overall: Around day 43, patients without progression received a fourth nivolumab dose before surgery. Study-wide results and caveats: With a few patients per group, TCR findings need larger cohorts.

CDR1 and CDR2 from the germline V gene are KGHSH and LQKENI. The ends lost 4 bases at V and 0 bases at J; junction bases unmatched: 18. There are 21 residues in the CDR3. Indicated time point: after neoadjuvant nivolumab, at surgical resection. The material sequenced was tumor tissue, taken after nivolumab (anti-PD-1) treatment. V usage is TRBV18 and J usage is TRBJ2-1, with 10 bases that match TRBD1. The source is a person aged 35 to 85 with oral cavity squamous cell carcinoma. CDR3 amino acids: CASSRLGPGQGLPSSYNEQFF. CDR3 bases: TGTGCCAGCTCACGACTAGGACCGGGACAGGGGCTGCCGAGCTCCTACAATGAGCAGTTCTTC.